This TCR beta chain originates from a study of T cell responses to AZD1222 COVID-19 vaccine. Whole-study findings and limits: Baseline testing showed seropositivity in only six AZD1222 recipients.

The protocol was immunoSEQ multiplex PCR, while the TCRdb copy is restricted to in-frame clones and leaves out a portion. This sample yields fewer than 180,000 clones, of which about 92% are seen a single time; roughly 3.4% belongs to the top ten. For this clone: Its specificity is unknown.

The sequences come from peripheral blood, collected 28 days after the second AZD1222 dose. This receptor was taken from an adult who received the AZD1222 COVID-19 vaccine.

Here the CDR3 reads CASSLAGGSYEQYF. In nucleotides, the CDR3 is TGCGCCAGCAGCTTGGCCGGCGGGTCCTACGAGCAGTACTTC. The chain is built from TRBV5-1 and TRBJ2-7, with D perhaps TRBD2 (5 bases). The CDR3 runs to 14 residues. Trimming took 0 bases from V and 1 from J, leaving 8 bases between them. Germline V gene sequence: CDR1 SGHRS, CDR2 YFSETQ. Variable domain in full (rest from reference TRBV5-1 and TRBJ2-7): KAGVTQTPRYLIKTRGQQVTLSCSPISGHRSVSWYQQTPGQGLQFLFEYFSETQRNKGNFPGRFSGRQFSNSRSEMNVSTLELGDSALYLCASSLAGGSYEQYFGPGTRLTVT.